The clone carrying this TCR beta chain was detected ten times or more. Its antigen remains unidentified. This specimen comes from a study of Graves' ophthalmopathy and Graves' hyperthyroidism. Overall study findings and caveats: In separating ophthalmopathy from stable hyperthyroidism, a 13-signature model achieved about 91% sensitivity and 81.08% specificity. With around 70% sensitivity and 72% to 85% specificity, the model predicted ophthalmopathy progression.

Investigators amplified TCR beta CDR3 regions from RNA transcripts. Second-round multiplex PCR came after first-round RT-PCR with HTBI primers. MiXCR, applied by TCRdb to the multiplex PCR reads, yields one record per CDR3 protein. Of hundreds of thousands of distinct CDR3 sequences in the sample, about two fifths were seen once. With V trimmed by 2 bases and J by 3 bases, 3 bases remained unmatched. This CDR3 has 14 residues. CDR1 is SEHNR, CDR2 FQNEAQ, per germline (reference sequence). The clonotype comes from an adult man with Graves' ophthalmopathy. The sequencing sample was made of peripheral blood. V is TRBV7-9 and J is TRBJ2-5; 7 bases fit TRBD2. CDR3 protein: CASSLSGEKETQYF. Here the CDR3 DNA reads TGTGCCAGCAGCTTAAGCGGGGAGAAAGAGACCCAGTACTTC.